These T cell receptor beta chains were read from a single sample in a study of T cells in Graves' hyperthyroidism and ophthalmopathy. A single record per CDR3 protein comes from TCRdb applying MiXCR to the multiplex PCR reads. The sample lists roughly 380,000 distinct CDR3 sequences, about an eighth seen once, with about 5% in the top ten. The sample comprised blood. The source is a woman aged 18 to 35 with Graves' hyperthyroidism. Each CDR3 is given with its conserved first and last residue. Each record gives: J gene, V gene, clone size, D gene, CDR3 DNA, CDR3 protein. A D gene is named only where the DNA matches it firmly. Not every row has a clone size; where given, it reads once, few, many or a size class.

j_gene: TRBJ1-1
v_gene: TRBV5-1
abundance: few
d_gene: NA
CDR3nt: TGCGCCAGCAGTATGGGAGCAGGGGACACTGAAGCTTTCTTT
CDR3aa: CASSMGAGDTEAFF

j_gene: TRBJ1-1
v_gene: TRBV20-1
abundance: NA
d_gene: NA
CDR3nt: TGCAGTGCGTCCCCGGGACACTCGAACACTGAAGCTTTCTTT
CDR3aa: CSASPGHSNTEAFF

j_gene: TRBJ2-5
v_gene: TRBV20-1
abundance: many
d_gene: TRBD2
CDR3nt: TGCAGTGCTAGAGACCGGACTAGCGGGAGAATGTGGGAGACCCAGTACTTC
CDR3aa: CSARDRTSGRMWETQYF

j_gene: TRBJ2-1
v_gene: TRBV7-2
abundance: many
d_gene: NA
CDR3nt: TGTGCCAGCAGCTTAGGACCGATTAGCCGTGGATCCTACAATGAGCAGTTCTTC
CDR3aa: CASSLGPISRGSYNEQFF

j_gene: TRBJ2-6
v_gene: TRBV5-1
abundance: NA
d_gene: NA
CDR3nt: TGCGCCAGCACCTCTGGTGGTATCGGGGCCAACGTCCTGACTTTC
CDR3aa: CASTSGGIGANVLTF

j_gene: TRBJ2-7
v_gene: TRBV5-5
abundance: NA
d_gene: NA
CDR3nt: TGTGCCAGCAGCTTGGCCCCCTACGGGCAGTACTTC
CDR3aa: CASSLAPYGQYF

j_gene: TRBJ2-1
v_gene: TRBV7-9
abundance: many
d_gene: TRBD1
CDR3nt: TGTGCCAGCAGCTCCGGGACAGGGGCGAACAATGAGCAGTTCTTC
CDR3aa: CASSSGTGANNEQFF

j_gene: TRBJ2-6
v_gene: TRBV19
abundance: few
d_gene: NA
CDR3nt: TGTGCCAGTAGTCAACGGGGCCGGGACTCTGGGGCCAACGTCCTGACTTTC
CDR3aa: CASSQRGRDSGANVLTF

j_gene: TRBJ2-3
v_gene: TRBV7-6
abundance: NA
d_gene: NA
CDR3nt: TGTGCCAGCAGCTTAGGGGCGGTAGCGGAACTTCCAGATACGCAGTATTTT
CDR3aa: CASSLGAVAELPDTQYF

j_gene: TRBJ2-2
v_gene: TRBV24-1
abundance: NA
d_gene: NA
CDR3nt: TGTGCCACTGGCGGCCCAACGAACACCGGGGAGCTGTTTTTT
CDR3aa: CATGGPTNTGELFF

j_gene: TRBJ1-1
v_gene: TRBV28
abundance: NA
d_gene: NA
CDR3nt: TGTGCCAGCTCTACAGAGGGCGTCTCCACTGAAGCTTTCTTT
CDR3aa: CASSTEGVSTEAFF

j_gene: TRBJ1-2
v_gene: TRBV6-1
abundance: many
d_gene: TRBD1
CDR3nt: TGTGCCAGCAGTCCGGACAGGACGACTAACTATGGCTACACCTTC
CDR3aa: CASSPDRTTNYGYTF

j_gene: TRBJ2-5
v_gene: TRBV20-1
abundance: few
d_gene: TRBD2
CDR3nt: TGCAGTGCTAGAGGGACTAGGCCGATCCAAGAGACCCAGTACTTC
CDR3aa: CSARGTRPIQETQYF

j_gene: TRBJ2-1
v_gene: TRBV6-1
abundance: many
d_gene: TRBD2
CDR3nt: TGTGCCAGCAGTTATCAAATTAGCGGGAGCTCCTACAATGAGCAGTTCTTC
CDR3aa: CASSYQISGSSYNEQFF

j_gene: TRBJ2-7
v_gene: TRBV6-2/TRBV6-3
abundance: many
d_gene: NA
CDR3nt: TGTGCCAGCAGTTACTCGCGGGACGTACCTTCCTACGAGCAGTACTTC
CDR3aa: CASSYSRDVPSYEQYF

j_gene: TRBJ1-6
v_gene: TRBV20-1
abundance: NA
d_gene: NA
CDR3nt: TGCAGTGCCCCTAGGGGGTTGACTAATTCACCCCTCCACTTT
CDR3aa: CSAPRGLTNSPLHF

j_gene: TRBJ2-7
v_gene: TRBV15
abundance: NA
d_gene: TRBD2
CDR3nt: TGTGCCACCAGCAGAGATCTAGCGGGAAGCTCCTACGAGCAGTACTTC
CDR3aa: CATSRDLAGSSYEQYF

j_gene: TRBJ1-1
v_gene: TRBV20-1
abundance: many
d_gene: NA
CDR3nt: TGCAGGGGACAAACCTACGCGGAAGCTTTCTTT
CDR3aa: CRGQTYAEAFF